The 26 T cell receptor beta chains below were found in one sample sequenced in a study of T cell repertoires and HLA-DP antigens. The antigens of these receptors remain unknown. Some clones are missing from TCRdb's copy, which holds only in-frame ones; the method was immunoSEQ multiplex PCR. The data show tens of thousands of clones, over 75% seen once. The specimen was CD4+ T cells from PBMCs. These receptors were obtained from a man aged 55 to 70 in good health and CMV-seronegative.

The rearrangement uses TRBV4-3 and TRBJ2-3; D perhaps matches TRBD2 (5 bases). V shed 1 base and J shed 6 bases, with 8 bases lying between them. This CDR3 is built from 13 residues. Germline lookup yields CDR1 LGHNA and CDR2 YSLEER. CDR3 residues: CASSQGRFDTQYF. CDR3 DNA: TGCGCCAGCAGCCAAGGGAGGTTCGATACGCAGTATTTT.

The chain employs TRBV20-1 and TRBJ2-5, with D uncertain. Germline CDR1 is DFQATT and CDR2 is SNEGSKA (reference sequence). With 2 bases removed from V and 5 bases from J, the gap between germline ends came to 6 bases. The length of the CDR3 is 11 residues. The CDR3 sequence: CSARTGETQYF. CDR3 coding DNA: TGCAGTGCTAGAACCGGGGAGACCCAGTACTTC.

V gene TRBV6-5 combines with J gene TRBJ2-5; possibly TRBD1 or TRBD2 for D (5 bases each). CDR3 length equals 15 residues. Trimming removed 2 bases at V and 4 bases at J, with 14 bases between. In germline, CDR1 is MNHEY, CDR2 SVGAGI. The CDR3 bases are TGTGCCAGCAGTTACAGGGACGCTTCTAGAGAGACCCAGTACTTC. It yields the protein CASSYRDASRETQYF.

The V gene is TRBV10-3, the J gene TRBJ1-6; perhaps TRBD1 as D (6 bases). The length of the CDR3 is 15 residues. With 6 bases removed from V and 3 bases from J, the gap between germline ends came to 12 bases. Germline V gives CDR1 ENHRY, CDR2 SYGVKD. CDR3: CAIRFDRSYNSPLHF. The CDR3 bases are TGTGCCATCAGGTTTGACAGGAGCTATAATTCACCCCTCCACTTT.

The chain uses TRBV7-9 and TRBJ2-1; D is uncertain. Trimming removed 6 bases from V and 9 bases from J, with 12 bases in between. Germline assignment: CDR1 SEHNR and CDR2 FQNEAQ (reference sequence). The CDR3 spans 12 residues. The CDR3 loop is CASRQAAIEQFF. The CDR3 bases are TGTGCCAGCAGGCAGGCCGCTATTGAGCAGTTCTTC.

The V gene is TRBV18, the J gene TRBJ2-7; 12 bases fit TRBD1. V lost 3 bases and J lost 6; bases outside the gene matches: 0. CDR1 is KGHSH and CDR2 is LQKENI in the germline V gene. CDR3 length: 13 residues. CDR3 sequence reads: CASSPGQGAEQYV. DNA for the CDR3: TGTGCCAGCTCACCGGGACAGGGGGCCGAGCAGTACGTC.

This clone showed up just once. The chain combines TRBV9 with TRBJ2-1; TRBD1 aligns across 11 bases. The CDR3 is made up of 19 amino acids. The ends lost 0 bases at V and 6 bases at J; junction bases unmatched: 14. Germline V CDR1 and CDR2: SGDLS, YYNGEE. The CDR3: CASSVGTGGSAGGPNEQFF. CDR3 nucleotide sequence: TGTGCCAGCAGCGTAGGGACAGGGGGCTCGGCGGGAGGGCCCAATGAGCAGTTCTTC.

The chain joins TRBV7-9 to TRBJ1-1; the D is unclear. This CDR3 has 12 residues. CDR1 is SEHNR, CDR2 FQNEAQ, per germline (reference sequence). Deletions cut 7 bases from V and 0 bases from J, with 6 bases between. This CDR3 is CASIYMNTEAFF. The CDR3 DNA reads as TGTGCCAGCATATACATGAACACTGAAGCTTTCTTT.

The chain has TRBV2 and TRBJ2-7; 9 bases fit TRBD1. The V segment lost 6 bases and the J segment 3 bases; nucleotides outside the gene matches: 3. There are 13 residues in the CDR3. The germline V gene encodes CDR1 SNHLY and CDR2 FYNNEI. The CDR3 loop reads CASRGQGLYEQYV. CDR3 in DNA: TGTGCCAGCAGGGGACAGGGACTCTACGAGCAGTACGTC.

There are a few counts of this clone. The chain links TRBV7-2 to TRBJ1-2; D gene unclear. Trimming stripped 5 bases from V and 8 bases from J, with 9 bases between. Per the germline V gene, CDR1 is SGHTA and CDR2 is FQGNSA. The CDR3 covers 11 residues. This CDR3 reads CASSPGPGYTF. For the CDR3, the DNA is TGTGCCAGCAGCCCAGGACCGGGCTACACCTTC.

The V and J genes are TRBV4-1 and TRBJ2-3; D possibly corresponds to TRBD2 (5 bases). There are 17 residues in the CDR3. The germline V gene has CDR1 MGHRA and CDR2 YSYEKL. The V end lost 0 bases, the J end lost 7 bases, and 20 bases lay between the germline ends. CDR3 loop: CASSQDRLAGPPHTQYF. CDR3 bases: TGCGCCAGCAGCCAAGATCGGCTAGCCGGGCCCCCGCATACGCAGTATTTT.

The chain is built from TRBV11-2 and TRBJ1-5; the D is unclear. The CDR3 runs to 15 residues. Germline loops: CDR1 SGHAT, CDR2 FQNNGV. Trimming stripped 5 bases from V and 0 bases from J, with 11 bases between. The chain's CDR3 is CASSKTQDSNQPQHF. The CDR3 region has the DNA TGTGCCAGCAGCAAGACCCAGGATAGCAATCAGCCCCAGCATTTT.

This clone occurred a few times. V and J are TRBV19 and TRBJ1-5, with 12 bases matching TRBD1. J lost 6 bases, V lost 7 bases, and 4 bases had no gene match. Looked up from germline, CDR1 is LNHDA and CDR2 is SQIVND (reference sequence). This CDR3 region has 14 residues. The CDR3 bases are TGTGCCAGTACCGGGACAGGGGGCTCTCAGCCCCAGCATTTT. It codes for CASTGTGGSQPQHF.

The chain carries TRBV7-7 and TRBJ2-5, with 7 bases lining up with TRBD2. The CDR3 spans 13 residues. Germline V gene sequence: CDR1 SSHAT, CDR2 FNYEAQ (reference sequence). V trimming: 4 bases; J trimming: 4 bases; junction bases outside the gene matches: 3. CDR3 in amino acids: CASSSGLGETQYF. Here the CDR3 DNA reads TGTGCCAGCAGCTCAGGACTAGGAGAGACCCAGTACTTC.

The J gene is TRBJ1-1, the V gene TRBV5-6; 11 nucleotides agree with TRBD1. CDR1 SGHDT and CDR2 YYEEEE come from the germline V gene. The length of the CDR3 is 15 residues. V shed 2 bases and J 4 bases; nucleotides not matched to a gene: 4. Here the CDR3 DNA reads TGTGCCAGCAGCTTCCCCGGGACAGGGGGCACTGAAGCTTTCTTT. This encodes CASSFPGTGGTEAFF.

V and J are TRBV7-6 and TRBJ2-2; 8 bases line up with TRBD2. The CDR3 has 18 amino acids. Germline CDR1 reads SGHVS; CDR2 reads FNYEAQ. V shed 2 bases and J 3 bases; nucleotides not matched to a gene: 11. CDR3 sequence reads: CASSLRGGAGAHTGELFF. CDR3 sequence (DNA): TGTGCCAGCAGCTTACGGGGGGGAGCGGGGGCCCACACCGGGGAGCTGTTTTTT.

This clone was recorded once. This chain links TRBV4-3 with TRBJ1-2; D uncertain. The germline V gene encodes CDR1 LGHNA and CDR2 YSLEER. The CDR3 has 14 residues. The V end was cut by 1 base, the J end by 3 bases, with 9 bases between. The CDR3 here is CASSQGGADYGYTF. CDR3 coding DNA: TGCGCCAGCAGCCAAGGAGGTGCGGACTATGGCTACACCTTC.

This chain connects TRBV7-9 to TRBJ1-2; D perhaps matches TRBD1 (6 bases). Germline V lookup: CDR1 SEHNR, CDR2 FQNEAQ (reference sequence). The V and J ends lost 5 bases and 7 bases respectively, with 23 bases between them. This CDR3 is 16 amino acids long. The CDR3 reads CASSPVGAIGRSGYTF. CDR3 sequence (DNA): TGTGCCAGCAGCCCCGTGGGGGCGATAGGGCGATCTGGCTACACCTTC.

The rearrangement joins TRBV6-6 to TRBJ2-1; 9 nucleotides agree with TRBD1. The CDR3 has 14 residues. The ends lost 10 bases at V and 4 bases at J; junction bases unmatched: 8. In germline, CDR1 is MNHNY, CDR2 SVGAGI (reference sequence). CDR3 bases: TGTGCCACCAGACCGGGACAGGGTTACAATGAGCAGTTCTTC. Its protein is CATRPGQGYNEQFF.

The chain joins TRBV7-6 to TRBJ2-3; 13 bases align to TRBD2. This CDR3 region has 16 residues. The germline CDR1 and CDR2 sequences are SGHVS and FNYEAQ. The ends lost 3 bases at V and 4 bases at J; junction bases unmatched: 4. This chain's CDR3 is CASSFRLAGGSDTQYF. The CDR3 nucleotides read TGTGCCAGCAGCTTCCGACTAGCGGGGGGCTCAGATACGCAGTATTTT. Using reference TRBV7-6 and TRBJ2-3 for the parts outside the CDR3, the full variable domain is GAGVSQSPRYKVTKRGQDVALRCDPISGHVSLYWYRQALGQGPEFLTYFNYEAQQDKSGLPNDRFSAERPEGSISTLTIQRTEQRDSAMYRCASSFRLAGGSDTQYFGPGTRLTVL.

The V gene is TRBV5-4, the J gene TRBJ1-6, with D perhaps TRBD1 (6 bases). The CDR3 consists of 16 residues. Trimming took 0 bases from V and 0 from J, leaving 7 bases between them. The germline V gene has CDR1 SGHNT and CDR2 YYREEE (reference sequence). The DNA of the CDR3 is TGTGCCAGCAGCTTGGACAGGGCCTCCTATAATTCACCCCTCCACTTT. It is translated as CASSLDRASYNSPLHF.

This clone has just one count. CDR3 in amino acids: CASSIGSRTDTQYF. The CDR3 DNA sequence: TGTGCCAGTAGTATAGGGAGCCGCACAGATACGCAGTATTTT. The V call is TRBV19, the J call TRBJ2-3, with no clear D. Between the trimmed V and J ends, which lost 1 base and 1 base, there was a span of 6 bases. CDR1 is LNHDA and CDR2 is SQIVND in the germline V gene (reference sequence). The length of the CDR3 is 14 residues.

V is TRBV4-3 and J is TRBJ1-2; D not resolved. The CDR3 runs to 14 residues. CDR1 is LGHNA, CDR2 YSLEER, per germline. The ends were cut back, 0 bases at V and 9 bases at J, with 14 bases in the middle. CDR3 in DNA: TGCGCCAGCAGCCAAGATTTCCGGGGAAATCGCTACACCTTC. This codes for CASSQDFRGNRYTF.

The chain employs TRBV7-8 and TRBJ2-7; tentative D call: TRBD1 (7 bases). The V end was cut by 4 bases, the J end by 3 bases, with 28 bases between. The germline V gene encodes CDR1 SGHVS and CDR2 FQNEAQ. The CDR3 spans 19 residues. The CDR3 sequence is CASSSSRGGGILGGYEQYF. DNA of the CDR3: TGTGCCAGCAGCTCATCCCGAGGAGGGGGCATTCTTGGGGGCTACGAGCAGTACTTC.

This clone was picked up a small number of times. The gene calls are TRBV6-6 and TRBJ1-2; 7 nucleotides match TRBD1. CDR1 is MNHNY and CDR2 is SVGAGI in the germline V gene (reference sequence). The CDR3 length is 14 residues. Trimming removed 7 bases from V and 4 bases from J; junction bases left unmatched: 9. CDR3 residues: CASTYMGQIYGYTF. For the CDR3, the DNA is TGTGCCAGCACCTACATGGGACAGATCTATGGCTACACCTTC.

The chain carries TRBV29-1 and TRBJ1-4; 8 bases are a match to TRBD1. The CDR3 has 13 amino acids. With 6 bases clipped from V and 8 bases from J, the junction kept 8 bases outside the gene matches. Germline assignment: CDR1 SQVTM and CDR2 ANQGSEA. CDR3 nucleotides: TGCAGCGTAGTACAGGGGGGTCGGGAAAAACTGTTTTTT. Encoded protein: CSVVQGGREKLFF.